Presented here are 20 T cell receptor beta chains from one specimen sequenced in a study of cytomegalovirus exposure and HLA in healthy donors. The PCR used 60 Vbeta and 13 Jbeta primers. The assay was immunoSEQ multiplex PCR, and TCRdb's table has in-frame clones only and misses some. The sample gives around 55,000 clones, 70% to 75% of which show up once; approximately 30% is in the top ten. Specimen: PBMCs. These receptors originate from a man aged 35 to 55 in good health and CMV-seropositive.

This rearrangement joins TRBV5-1 to TRBJ2-1; D is unclear. Germline loops: CDR1 SGHRS, CDR2 YFSETQ. Trimming left V 3 bases short and J 7 bases short, with 5 bases between. The CDR3 contains 11 residues. Here the CDR3 reads CASSSLNEQFF. Written as DNA, the CDR3 is TGCGCCAGCAGCTCCCTAAATGAGCAGTTCTTC.

V and J are TRBV9 and TRBJ2-2; D unclear. This CDR3 comprises 15 residues. Trimming left V 4 bases short and J 4 bases short, with 14 bases between. The germline V gene encodes CDR1 SGDLS and CDR2 YYNGEE. The chain's CDR3 is CASSSDIAVTGELFF. CDR3 DNA: TGTGCCAGCAGCTCCGACATCGCAGTCACCGGGGAGCTGTTTTTT.

The V call is TRBV5-1, the J call TRBJ2-5; TRBD2 matches at 7 bases. The CDR3 covers 17 residues. Germline trimming cut 0 bases from V and 2 bases from J; bases unmatched to any gene: 10. The V gene's germline CDR1 is SGHRS and CDR2 YFSETQ. The DNA for the CDR3 is TGCGCCAGCAGCTTGGGGTCCCATAGCGGGTCGCAAGAGACCCAGTACTTC. Its translation is CASSLGSHSGSQETQYF.

The J gene is TRBJ1-1, the V gene TRBV30; D may be TRBD1 (6 bases). CDR1 is GTSNPN, CDR2 SVGIG, per germline (reference sequence). The V gene lost 2 bases and the J gene lost 5 bases, with 6 bases spanning the gap. The CDR3 is made up of 11 amino acids. The CDR3: CAWSRGTEAFF. The CDR3 DNA is TGTGCCTGGAGTAGGGGGACTGAAGCTTTCTTT.

The V gene is TRBV5-4, the J gene TRBJ1-1; a weak D match, TRBD1 (5 bases). The length of the CDR3 is 12 residues. CDR1 SGHNT and CDR2 YYREEE come from the germline V gene (reference sequence). The ends were cut back, 10 bases at V and 4 bases at J, with 14 bases in the middle. CDR3 amino acids: CASGGGGTEAFF. DNA of the CDR3: TGTGCCTCGGGGGGTGGAGGCACTGAAGCTTTCTTT.

The chain uses TRBV5-1 and TRBJ1-2; TRBD1 is a possible D gene (6 bases). V was pared by 4 bases and J by 8 bases, with 21 bases between. Germline CDR1 is SGHRS and CDR2 is YFSETQ. This CDR3 has 15 residues. DNA of the CDR3: TGCGCCAGCAGCACGGGACAAAACAAGCTGGGAGGCTACACCTTC. Translation gives CASSTGQNKLGGYTF. The variable domain in full, with the rest retrieved from reference TRBV5-1 and TRBJ1-2, is KAGVTQTPRYLIKTRGQQVTLSCSPISGHRSVSWYQQTPGQGLQFLFEYFSETQRNKGNFPGRFSGRQFSNSRSEMNVSTLELGDSALYLCASSTGQNKLGGYTFGSGTRLTVV.

This clone was counted once. This chain uses TRBV7-9 with TRBJ2-7; TRBD2 is a possible D gene (7 bases). Trimming cost V 4 bases and J 5 bases, with 18 bases left between them. Germline values: CDR1 SEHNR, CDR2 FQNEAQ (reference sequence). The CDR3 has 15 amino acids. CDR3: CASSSQGGPRDEQYF. For the CDR3, the DNA is TGTGCCAGCAGCTCACAGGGAGGGCCTAGGGACGAGCAGTACTTC.

This clone was recorded once. This chain links TRBV5-8 with TRBJ2-1; a weak D match, TRBD2 (6 bases). The V end was cut by 1 base, the J end by 0 bases, with 8 bases between. This CDR3 is 15 amino acids long. Germline V gene data show CDR1 as SGHTS and CDR2 as YDEGEE. This CDR3 reads CASSLYGSSYNEQFF. The CDR3 DNA sequence: TGTGCCAGCAGCTTGTACGGGAGCTCCTACAATGAGCAGTTCTTC.

V usage is TRBV6-1 and J usage is TRBJ2-5, with D tentatively TRBD1 (6 bases). The CDR3 contains 15 residues. V lost 3 bases and J lost 5, with 16 bases in between. The germline CDR1 and CDR2 sequences are MNHNS and SASEGT. CDR3 region: CASSDTQGSRETQYF. In DNA, the CDR3 is TGTGCCAGCAGTGATACACAGGGTAGTCGGGAGACCCAGTACTTC.

The chain combines TRBV5-6 with TRBJ1-4; perhaps TRBD1 as D (6 bases). CDR3 size: 18 residues. Trimming took off 2 bases at V and 0 bases at J, with 17 bases between the two ends. CDR1 and CDR2 from the germline V gene are SGHDT and YYEEEE. The CDR3 DNA is TGTGCCAGCAGCTTCCGAACAGGGTACCGAGCAACTAATGAAAAACTGTTTTTT. This gives the protein CASSFRTGYRATNEKLFF.

V is TRBV5-1 and J is TRBJ2-5, with a tentative D call TRBD2 (6 bases). V lost 3 bases and J lost 5, with 14 bases in between. The germline V gene encodes CDR1 SGHRS and CDR2 YFSETQ. CDR3 length: 14 residues. CDR3 sequence: CASSSGGKVETQYF. CDR3 nucleotides: TGCGCCAGCAGCTCCGGAGGGAAGGTCGAGACCCAGTACTTC.

The chain employs TRBV4-3 and TRBJ2-5; 11 positions agree with TRBD2. J gave up 2 bases and V 0 bases, and 5 bases lay outside the gene matches. The CDR3 is 17 amino acids. Germline V lookup: CDR1 LGHNA, CDR2 YSLEER. CDR3 protein: CASSQDVLAGGQETQYF. The CDR3 bases are TGCGCCAGCAGCCAAGATGTCCTAGCGGGGGGACAAGAGACCCAGTACTTC.

This chain uses TRBV5-8 with TRBJ1-4; TRBD1 agrees at 10 bases. The trim removed 4 bases at V and 3 bases at J, leaving 6 bases unmatched. Germline V lookup: CDR1 SGHTS, CDR2 YDEGEE. This CDR3 has 16 residues. CDR3 DNA: TGTGCCAGCAGCGACAGGGGGCGGTCAGCTAATGAAAAACTGTTTTTT. As protein: CASSDRGRSANEKLFF.

The J gene is TRBJ1-5, the V gene TRBV5-5; 8 bases agree with TRBD1. V lost 4 bases, J lost 5 bases, and 8 bases stayed unmatched. Germline V CDR1 and CDR2: SGHKS, YYEKEE (reference sequence). This CDR3 region has 15 residues. CDR3 protein: CASSGRTGLDQPQHF. CDR3 sequence (DNA): TGTGCCAGCAGCGGAAGGACAGGGTTGGATCAGCCCCAGCATTTT.

This chain joins TRBV30 and TRBJ1-1, with a tentative D call TRBD1 (5 bases). The CDR3 length is 15 residues. The V and J ends lost 0 bases and 1 base respectively, with 12 bases between them. The V gene's germline CDR1 is GTSNPN and CDR2 SVGIG (reference sequence). In nucleotides, the CDR3 is TGTGCCTGGAGTGTACGTACAGGCGCGAACACTGAAGCTTTCTTT. Protein: CAWSVRTGANTEAFF.

This chain links TRBV5-1 with TRBJ2-1; 13 bases match TRBD2. The V and J ends lost 10 bases and 6 bases, in that order; junction bases with no gene match: 4. Germline V gene data show CDR1 as SGHRS and CDR2 as YFSETQ. This CDR3 has 13 amino acids. CDR3 sequence (DNA): TGCGCCCGAACTAGCGGGGGGGTCAATGAGCAGTTCTTC. This sequence encodes CARTSGGVNEQFF.

This sequence joins TRBV30 and TRBJ1-2, with D perhaps matching TRBD1 (5 bases). Trimming shortened V by 2 bases and J by 2 bases, and 12 bases separated the two germline ends. CDR1 is GTSNPN and CDR2 is SVGIG in the germline V gene (reference sequence). The CDR3 length is 14 residues. Here the CDR3 reads CAWSLRQPNYGYTF. The CDR3 coding sequence is TGTGCCTGGAGTCTGAGACAGCCCAACTATGGCTACACCTTC.

This clone was seen a handful of times. The chain uses TRBV5-1 and TRBJ1-1, with D perhaps matching TRBD1 (5 bases). The CDR3 sequence is 14 residues long. V shed 0 bases and J shed 5 bases, with 11 bases lying between them. Germline CDR1 is SGHRS and CDR2 is YFSETQ. The DNA of the CDR3 is TGCGCCAGCAGCTTGGAAGGGGTGAGGACTGAAGCTTTCTTT. Protein sequence: CASSLEGVRTEAFF.

The J gene is TRBJ2-1, the V gene TRBV4-1; tentative D call: TRBD1 (6 bases). Trimming removed 2 bases at V and 0 bases at J, with 11 bases between. This CDR3 comprises 16 residues. Germline V lookup: CDR1 MGHRA, CDR2 YSYEKL. The CDR3 loop is CASSQLSDSSYNEQFF. The CDR3, as DNA: TGCGCCAGCAGCCAACTTTCGGACAGCTCCTACAATGAGCAGTTCTTC.

The chain joins TRBV7-9 to TRBJ2-3, with D maybe TRBD2 (6 bases). The CDR3 sequence is 15 residues long. Germline V lookup: CDR1 SEHNR, CDR2 FQNEAQ (reference sequence). V was pared by 9 bases and J by 3 bases, with 19 bases between. This CDR3 is CASGLTGGETDTQYF. As DNA, the CDR3 is TGTGCCAGTGGACTAACTGGCGGGGAGACAGATACGCAGTATTTT.